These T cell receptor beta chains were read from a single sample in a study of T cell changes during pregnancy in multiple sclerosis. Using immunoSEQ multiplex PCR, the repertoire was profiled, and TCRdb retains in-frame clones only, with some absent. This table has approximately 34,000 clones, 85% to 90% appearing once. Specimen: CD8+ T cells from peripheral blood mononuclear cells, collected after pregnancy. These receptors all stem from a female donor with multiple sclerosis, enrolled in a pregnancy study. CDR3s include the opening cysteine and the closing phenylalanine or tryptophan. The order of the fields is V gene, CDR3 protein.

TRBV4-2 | CASSHPGEGNEQFF
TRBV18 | CASSPEPDLAEAFF
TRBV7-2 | CASSSETGGRTDTQYF
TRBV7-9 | CASSTSTGGNVMDYGYTF
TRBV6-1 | CASSGTGGQYEQYF
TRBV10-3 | CAISWDRGYEQYF
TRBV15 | CATSRPGGGSNTEAFF
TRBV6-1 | CASSEAAYAGASTDTQYF
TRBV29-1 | CSVEDEGQNYGYTF
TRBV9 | CASSVGAGDRASYGYTF
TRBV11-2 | CASSSALPGQITYEQYF
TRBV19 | CASSIDYGGADTQYF
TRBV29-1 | CSAADGGNQPQHF
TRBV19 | CASSPLTGSGEQYF
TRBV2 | CASSVVGGYEQYF
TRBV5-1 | CASSPTTGDNTIYF
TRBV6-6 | CASIHRGVASSTEAFF
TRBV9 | CASSVASGGAIYGYTF
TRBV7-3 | CASSPVPGGGGYGYTF
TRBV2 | CASKGLQSTDTQYF
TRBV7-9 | CASRPTDSLTEAFF
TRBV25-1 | CASSVGRGAFF
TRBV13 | CASSFRAGVTDTQYF
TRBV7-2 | CASSLERVAGGYYGYTF
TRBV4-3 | CASSQDLVSYNSPLHF
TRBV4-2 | CASSLQGPEKLFF
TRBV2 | CASSRTVQNEQYF
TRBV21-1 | CASSTTSGGAFTGELFF
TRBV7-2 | CASSGTSGGSRSYEQYF
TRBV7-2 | CASSLKDISTDTQYF
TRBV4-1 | CASSLSGGGYNEQFF
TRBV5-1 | CASSLLASGVQETQYF
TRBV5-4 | CASSFGQAEQYF
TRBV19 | CASSMGTGEQYF
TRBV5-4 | CASTPWTEDNEQFF
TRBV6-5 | CASSLTGSNYGYTF
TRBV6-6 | CASSYSTGRGDQPQHF
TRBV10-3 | CAIAQGHDTQYF
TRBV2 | CASSEYVRASADTQYF
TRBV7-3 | CASSSTPAGGGQETQYF
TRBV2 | CASSEFYYSNQPQHF
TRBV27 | CASSSLSRGGVGNEQFF
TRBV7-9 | CASSHRTEQETQYF
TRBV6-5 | CASTGLADEQFF
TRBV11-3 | CASSFGEEQFF
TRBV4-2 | CASSQAGYNEQFF
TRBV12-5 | CASGLSPETQYF
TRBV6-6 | CASLPSGGFSNQPQHF
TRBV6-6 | CASSLLAGQYNEQFF
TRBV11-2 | CASSPTVGGTGGSLNIQYF
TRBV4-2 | CASSQDKSGGTEAFF
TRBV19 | CGAGLPEAFF
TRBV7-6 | CASSTHRGGGDTGELFF